This TCR beta chain stems from a study of T-cell reconstitution after alpha-beta-depleted transplantation in children (dated by TCRdb to the mid-2010s). Regarding the complete study: T-cell immune reconstitution after TCRalphabeta/CD19-depleted allogeneic hematopoietic cell transplantation in children was quantitatively tracked in the study by means of TCR repertoire profiling.

The germline V gene (reference sequence) provides CDR1 MNHNY and CDR2 SVGAGI. V drops 6 bases and J drops 6 bases, leaving 8 bases in between. Its CDR3 holds 11 amino acids, cysteine through phenylalanine. The read is trimmed to its CDR3 DNA, 33 bases read in frame from base 1. A note on this clonotype: Its antigen target is currently unknown. No much larger clonotype is one base removed from it; base qualities were not supplied.

Libraries were made using PCR. Sequencing relied on an Illumina HiSeq 2500. TCR library preparation used molecular barcoding, with unique molecular identifiers applied to normalize quantification of the TCRbeta repertoire. TCRdb handled the public reads itself, with Q25 trimming in fastp and clone calling in MiXCR, and kept productive beta chains. Rows are unified per CDR3 protein, each entry keeping the most common DNA and genes. For this sample there are some 550,000 distinct CDR3 sequences; approximately 20% appear just once. Together, the top ten hold 3.3% of the sample. This receptor was taken from a human donor who donated a stem cell graft to a child with acute lymphoblastic leukemia. The rearranged segments are TRBV6-6 and TRBJ1-2; the D gene cannot be resolved reliably. The sample here was PBMCs from the stem cell graft donor, taken from the stem cell graft. CDR3 loop: CASSPLDGYTF. The DNA sequence is given as TGTGCCAGCAGCCCTCTGGATGGCTACACCTTC.